The 23 T cell receptor beta chains listed next were all sequenced from one sample in a study of blood T cell repertoires in COVID-19. The table came from immunoSEQ multiplex PCR; TCRdb's copy has only in-frame clones and leaves some out. The table has about 180,000 clones, 70% to 90% seen once. Sequenced material: peripheral blood. These receptors all stem from a woman of 80 years or more with acute or convalescent COVID-19.

The sample holds a few counts of this clone. V is TRBV5-4 and J is TRBJ1-2, with TRBD1 identical over 7 bases. Germline CDR1 is SGHNT and CDR2 is YYREEE (reference sequence). The CDR3 loop spans 14 amino acids. V was clipped by 2 bases and J by 0 bases; unmatched bases: 1. The CDR3 DNA sequence: TGTGCCAGCAGCTTCGGGACAGCTAACTATGGCTACACCTTC. Its translation is CASSFGTANYGYTF.

This CDR3 reads CASSLSGTDTQYF. The CDR3 DNA reads TGCGCCAGCAGCTTGAGCGGCACAGATACGCAGTATTTT. The rearrangement links TRBV5-1 to TRBJ2-3; no firm D call. Germline V gives CDR1 SGHRS, CDR2 YFSETQ. Trimming stripped 1 base from V and 1 base from J, with 4 bases between. This CDR3 contains 13 residues.

The chain joins TRBV14 to TRBJ1-6; D perhaps matches TRBD1 (5 bases). V dropped 4 bases and J dropped 0 bases, with 19 bases sitting between them. The CDR3 loop spans 19 amino acids. The V gene's germline CDR1 is SGHDN and CDR2 FVKESK. CDR3 region: CASSRNGAGGSSYNSPLHF. The CDR3 bases are TGTGCCAGCAGCCGAAATGGGGCCGGGGGGAGCTCCTATAATTCACCCCTCCACTTT.

The rearrangement links TRBV14 to TRBJ2-7, with a tentative D call TRBD1 (6 bases). This CDR3 region has 16 residues. Trimming pared 4 bases from V and 0 bases from J, leaving 16 bases between. The V gene's germline CDR1 is SGHDN and CDR2 FVKESK. The CDR3 DNA reads TGTGCCAGCAGCCCAGGACAGTTCAGGGGCTCCTACGAGCAGTACTTC. Its protein product is CASSPGQFRGSYEQYF.

The chain is built from TRBV2 and TRBJ1-2, with unresolved D. V was cut by 1 base and J by 4 bases, with 7 bases left in between. From germline, CDR1 is SNHLY and CDR2 FYNNEI. The CDR3 length is 13 residues. CDR3 amino acids: CASSEVGSYGYTF. In DNA form, the CDR3 reads TGTGCCAGCAGTGAAGTGGGGAGCTATGGCTACACCTTC.

The V gene is TRBV7-2, the J gene TRBJ1-6; D gene unclear. The V and J ends lost 1 base and 5 bases respectively, with 12 bases between them. This CDR3 comprises 16 residues. Germline loops: CDR1 SGHTA, CDR2 FQGNSA. The CDR3 DNA is TGTGCCAGCAGCTTAGTCGGGAGCCGGAATAATTCACCCCTCCACTTT. Encoded protein: CASSLVGSRNNSPLHF.

The chain employs TRBV6-6 and TRBJ1-6, with a possible D match to TRBD1 (6 bases). The CDR3 runs 15 residues. V was trimmed by 7 bases and J by 5 bases, leaving 15 bases between them. The germline V gene has CDR1 MNHNY and CDR2 SVGAGI (reference sequence). CDR3 nucleotides: TGTGCCAGCACCCGGGGGGGGCGGAATAATTCACCCCTCCACTTT. Its protein is CASTRGGRNNSPLHF.

This clone was found once. The V gene is TRBV12-3 or TRBV12-4, the J gene TRBJ1-5; D not certain. With 7 bases removed from V and 6 bases from J, the gap between germline ends came to 13 bases. The CDR3 loop spans 13 amino acids. The CDR3 loop is CASTPGVTQPQHF. DNA for the CDR3: TGTGCCAGCACCCCCGGAGTGACTCAGCCCCAGCATTTT.

This clone appeared a single time. The chain combines TRBV19 with TRBJ1-5, with D perhaps TRBD1 (5 bases). CDR1 is LNHDA, CDR2 SQIVND, per germline (reference sequence). The CDR3 has 15 amino acids. V lost 4 bases to trimming and J lost 2 bases, with 12 bases between them. The CDR3 nucleotides are TGTGCCAGTAGTACCACGGACACGGGCAATCAGCCCCAGCATTTT. This gives the protein CASSTTDTGNQPQHF.

The chain joins TRBV3-1 (or the pseudogene TRBV3-2) to TRBJ2-5; 7 bases agree with TRBD1. The CDR3 has 17 amino acids. Germline CDR1 LGHDT, CDR2 YNNKEL (reference sequence). V lost 1 base to trimming and J lost 0 bases; unmatched junction nucleotides: 8. DNA for the CDR3: TGTGCCAGCAGCCAAGGACTACAGGGGCCCCACCAAGAGACCCAGTACTTC. This gives the protein CASSQGLQGPHQETQYF.

The genes are TRBV4-1 and TRBJ1-6, with D perhaps TRBD1 (6 bases). The CDR3 totals 18 residues. Germline CDR1 MGHRA, CDR2 YSYEKL. Trimming removed 0 bases from V and 3 bases from J, with 15 bases in between. CDR3 nucleotides: TGCGCCAGCAGCCAAGACTCTGCCCCCAGGGGCTATAATTCACCCCTCCACTTT. It encodes CASSQDSAPRGYNSPLHF.

The rearrangement uses TRBV2 and TRBJ1-5; TRBD1 matches 7 bases. The V gene end was trimmed by 3 bases and the J gene end by 5 bases; junction bases not matched to a gene: 4. The CDR3 has 14 amino acids. Germline loops: CDR1 SNHLY, CDR2 FYNNEI. The chain's CDR3 is CASSDIQGYQPQHF. In DNA form, the CDR3 reads TGTGCCAGCAGTGATATACAGGGGTATCAGCCCCAGCATTTT.

The V gene is TRBV5-4, the J gene TRBJ2-1, with 11 bases fitting TRBD1. CDR1 is SGHNT and CDR2 is YYREEE in the germline V gene (reference sequence). CDR3 length equals 15 residues. V shed 4 bases, J shed 4 bases, and the junction held 4 bases outside the gene matches. CDR3: CASSRTGGTYNEQFF. The CDR3, as DNA: TGTGCCAGCAGCCGGACAGGGGGCACGTACAATGAGCAGTTCTTC.

This clone was counted a few times. This chain links TRBV7-9 with TRBJ2-7; D is perhaps TRBD1 (5 bases). Trimming took 6 bases from V and 3 from J, leaving 15 bases between them. Germline CDR1 and CDR2: SEHNR and FQNEAQ (reference sequence). This CDR3 contains 14 residues. The CDR3 bases are TGTGCCAGCAGTTTTCATACCGACAGCTACGAGCAGTACTTC. It yields the protein CASSFHTDSYEQYF.

The chain is built from TRBV6-5 and TRBJ1-1; D is undetermined. CDR3 size: 14 residues. CDR1 is MNHEY and CDR2 is SVGAGI in the germline V gene. The V end was cut by 4 bases, the J end by 6 bases, with 15 bases between. CDR3 in DNA: TGTGCCAGCAGTTCGCGGTCAGTCGGTGCTGAAGCTTTCTTT. It translates to CASSSRSVGAEAFF.

The chain combines TRBV19 with TRBJ2-2; 9 bases line up with TRBD2. Germline CDR1 reads LNHDA; CDR2 reads SQIVND (reference sequence). V gave up 6 bases and J gave up 4 bases; unmatched junction bases: 15. The CDR3 contains 18 residues. The CDR3 sequence is CASRGSSSGRRGTGELFF. As DNA, the CDR3 is TGTGCCAGTAGGGGTTCGAGTAGCGGGAGACGCGGCACCGGGGAGCTGTTTTTT.

The chain links TRBV10-2 to TRBJ1-6; 8 bases are shared with TRBD1. The CDR3 is made up of 15 amino acids. Germline V lookup: CDR1 WSHSY, CDR2 SAAADI. V lost 6 bases, J lost 11 bases, and 12 bases stayed unmatched. CDR3 sequence: CASRDQGANTTPLHF. CDR3 DNA: TGCGCCAGCAGAGATCAGGGGGCCAATACAACACCCCTCCACTTT.

Only one count was recorded for this clone. The V call is TRBV11-2, the J call TRBJ1-6, with D perhaps matching TRBD1 (6 bases). This CDR3 spans 15 amino acids. V lost 0 bases and J 9 bases, leaving 12 bases between the germline ends. Germline-derived CDR1 and CDR2 are SGHAT and FQNNGV. CDR3 region: CASSLERGAGSPLHF. The DNA of the CDR3 is TGTGCCAGCAGCTTAGAGCGGGGGGCGGGTTCACCCCTCCACTTT. Together with reference TRBV11-2 and TRBJ1-6, the CDR3 gives the full variable domain: EAGVAQSPRYKIIEKRQSVAFWCNPISGHATLYWYQQILGQGPKLLIQFQNNGVVDDSQLPKDRFSAERLKGVDSTLKIQPAKLEDSAVYLCASSLERGAGSPLHFGNGTRLTVT.

The gene calls are TRBV7-3 and TRBJ1-2; D is possibly TRBD1 (5 bases). The CDR3 extends over 14 amino acids. V was pared by 2 bases and J by 4 bases, with 11 bases between. Germline V lookup: CDR1 SGHTA, CDR2 FQGTGA. This chain's CDR3 is CASSLRRETYGYTF. CDR3 bases: TGTGCCAGCAGCTTACGCAGGGAAACCTATGGCTACACCTTC. Based on the CDR3 plus reference TRBV7-3 and TRBJ1-2, the full variable domain is GAGVSQTPSNKVTEKGKYVELRCDPISGHTALYWYRQSLGQGPEFLIYFQGTGAADDSGLPNDRFFAVRPEGSVSTLKIQRTERGDSAVYLCASSLRRETYGYTFGSGTRLTVV.

The chain recombines TRBV5-8 with TRBJ1-1, with a tentative D call TRBD1 (5 bases). This CDR3 has 15 amino acids. Germline CDR1 is SGHTS and CDR2 is YDEGEE. V was shortened by 6 bases and J by 3 bases, with 18 bases between the two germline ends. CDR3 nucleotides: TGTGCCAGCAAGACTCTGGGGGGTCACGACACTGAAGCTTTCTTT. Protein: CASKTLGGHDTEAFF.

The V call is TRBV5-5, the J call TRBJ1-3; D is uncertain. The CDR3 consists of 16 residues. With 4 bases removed from V and 0 bases from J, the gap between germline ends came to 14 bases. CDR1 and CDR2 from the germline V gene are SGHKS and YYEKEE (reference sequence). CDR3 nucleotide sequence: TGTGCCAGCAGCCCCCCTATCGGTGGCTCTGGAAACACCATATATTTT. This sequence encodes CASSPPIGGSGNTIYF. Looking up the rest from reference TRBV5-5 and TRBJ1-3 gives the full variable domain: DAGVTQSPTHLIKTRGQQVTLRCSPISGHKSVSWYQQVLGQGPQFIFQYYEKEERGRGNFPDRFSARQFPNYSSELNVNALLLGDSALYLCASSPPIGGSGNTIYFGEGSWLTVV.

This chain links TRBV15 with TRBJ2-4; 7 bases line up with TRBD1. CDR3 length: 16 amino acids. V lost 9 bases and J lost 2; bases outside the gene matches: 13. The germline V gene encodes CDR1 LNHNV and CDR2 YYDKDF (reference sequence). The CDR3 protein is CATDSSYRGSKNIQYF. CDR3 DNA: TGTGCCACGGACTCATCCTACAGGGGATCCAAAAACATTCAGTACTTC.

The gene calls are TRBV7-9 and TRBJ1-2; D remains unclear. The germline V and J ends were trimmed by 1 base and 6 bases, with 18 bases remaining between them. CDR3 length: 16 residues. Looked up from germline, CDR1 is SEHNR and CDR2 is FQNEAQ (reference sequence). The CDR3 bases are TGTGCCAGCAGCTTAGGCGGCGGTAGGCCCCCCGATGGCTACACCTTC. Amino acid sequence: CASSLGGGRPPDGYTF.